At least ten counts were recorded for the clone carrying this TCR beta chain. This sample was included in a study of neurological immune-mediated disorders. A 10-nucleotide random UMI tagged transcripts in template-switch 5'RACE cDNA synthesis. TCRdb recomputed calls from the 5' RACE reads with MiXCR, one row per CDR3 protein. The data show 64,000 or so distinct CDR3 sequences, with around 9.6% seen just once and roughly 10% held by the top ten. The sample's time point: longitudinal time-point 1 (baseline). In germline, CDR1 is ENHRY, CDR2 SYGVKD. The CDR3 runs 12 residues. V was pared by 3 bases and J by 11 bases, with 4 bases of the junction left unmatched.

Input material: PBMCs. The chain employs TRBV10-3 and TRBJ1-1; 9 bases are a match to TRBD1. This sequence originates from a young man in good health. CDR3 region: CAISDDRGYAFF. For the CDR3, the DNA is TGTGCCATCAGTGACGACAGGGGGTACGCTTTCTTT.